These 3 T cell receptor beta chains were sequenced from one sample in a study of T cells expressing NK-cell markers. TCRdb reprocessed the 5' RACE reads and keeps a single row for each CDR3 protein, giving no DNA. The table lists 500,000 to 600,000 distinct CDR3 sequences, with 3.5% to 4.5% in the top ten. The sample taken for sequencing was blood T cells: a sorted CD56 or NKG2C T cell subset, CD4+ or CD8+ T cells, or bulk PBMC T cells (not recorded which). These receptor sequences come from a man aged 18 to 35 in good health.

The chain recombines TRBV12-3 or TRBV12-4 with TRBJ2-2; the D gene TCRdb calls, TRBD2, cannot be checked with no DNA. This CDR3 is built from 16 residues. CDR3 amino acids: CASSFGINGGAGELFF.

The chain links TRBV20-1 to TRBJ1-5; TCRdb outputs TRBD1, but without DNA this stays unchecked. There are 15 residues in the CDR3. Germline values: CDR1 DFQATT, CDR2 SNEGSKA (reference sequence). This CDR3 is CSASTPQGSNQPQHF.

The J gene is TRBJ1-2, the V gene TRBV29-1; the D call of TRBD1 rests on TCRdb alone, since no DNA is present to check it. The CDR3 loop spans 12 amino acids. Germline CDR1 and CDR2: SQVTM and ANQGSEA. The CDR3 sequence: CSVTRAGYGYTF.